Following are 10 T cell receptor beta chains from one sample sequenced in a study of shared clonotypes between healthy human individuals. The table came from immunoSEQ multiplex PCR; TCRdb's copy has only in-frame clones and leaves some out. The sample yields over 850,000 clones, around 78% seen once. Source material: memory CD4+ T cells from PBMCs. Subset defined: CD45RA-negative fraction. These TCRs come from a man between 18 and 35 years old in good health. Some clones in this sample may be carry-over from other donors' samples.

Worth noting for this clone: Its ends do not fully match the called genes, so a read error is possible. The chain combines TRBV6-1 with TRBJ1-3, with D unclear. This CDR3 comprises 15 residues. The germline CDR1 and CDR2 sequences are MNHNS and SASEGT. The CDR3 coding sequence is TGTGCCAGCAGTGCCCAGAGTTTCTCTGGAGACACCATATATTTT. Translating it yields CASSAQSFSGDTIYF.

This chain joins TRBV13 and TRBJ2-1; the D gene is possibly TRBD2 (6 bases). This CDR3 region has 15 residues. Deletions cut 2 bases from V and 7 bases from J, with 15 bases between. The V gene's germline CDR1 is PRHDT and CDR2 FYEKMQ (reference sequence). CDR3 amino acids: CASSLRLGGANEQFF. CDR3 nucleotides: TGTGCCAGCAGCTTACGTCTTGGCGGGGCAAATGAGCAGTTCTTC. Combining the CDR3 with reference TRBV13 and TRBJ2-1 gives the whole variable domain AAGVIQSPRHLIKEKRETATLKCYPIPRHDTVYWYQQGPGQDPQFLISFYEKMQSDKGSIPDRFSAQQFSDYHSELNMSSLELGDSALYFCASSLRLGGANEQFFGPGTRLTVL.

This chain links TRBV19 with TRBJ2-1; 8 nucleotides line up with TRBD2. This CDR3 is built from 15 residues. The V and J ends lost 6 bases and 2 bases, in that order; junction bases with no gene match: 6. Germline CDR1 reads LNHDA; CDR2 reads SQIVND (reference sequence). The DNA for the CDR3 is TGTGCCAGTAGGACGCGGGGGGACCCCTACAATGAGCAGTTCTTC. It translates to CASRTRGDPYNEQFF.

The rearrangement links TRBV7-2 to TRBJ2-5; 8 bases line up with TRBD2. The V segment lost 5 bases and the J segment 4 bases; nucleotides outside the gene matches: 12. CDR3 length equals 16 residues. From germline, CDR1 is SGHTA and CDR2 FQGNSA. The DNA for the CDR3 is TGTGCCAGCAGCCTCGGAACCGGGAGGGCCGCAGAGACCCAGTACTTC. Translation gives CASSLGTGRAAETQYF.

This clone was counted a few times. The chain has TRBV9 and TRBJ1-1; no firm D call. The CDR3 has 14 residues. The V and J ends lost 3 bases and 0 bases respectively, with 9 bases between them. Germline values: CDR1 SGDLS, CDR2 YYNGEE. The CDR3 DNA is TGTGCCAGCAGCGGCGGGGTTATGAACACTGAAGCTTTCTTT. It yields the protein CASSGGVMNTEAFF. Using reference TRBV9 and TRBJ1-1 for the parts outside the CDR3, the full variable domain is DSGVTQTPKHLITATGQRVTLRCSPRSGDLSVYWYQQSLDQGLQFLIQYYNGEERAKGNILERFSAQQFPDLHSELNLSSLELGDSALYFCASSGGVMNTEAFFGQGTRLTVV.

J is TRBJ1-4 and V is TRBV5-1; 12 bases line up with TRBD1. Germline-derived CDR1 and CDR2 are SGHRS and YFSETQ. CDR3 length: 15 amino acids. Losses at the gene ends were 0 bases for V and 11 bases for J; bases not matched to a gene: 5. CDR3 region: CASSLDGTGGQKLFF. CDR3 DNA: TGCGCCAGCAGCTTGGATGGGACAGGGGGCCAGAAACTGTTTTTT. The full variable domain, rest sourced from reference TRBV5-1 and TRBJ1-4, is KAGVTQTPRYLIKTRGQQVTLSCSPISGHRSVSWYQQTPGQGLQFLFEYFSETQRNKGNFPGRFSGRQFSNSRSEMNVSTLELGDSALYLCASSLDGTGGQKLFFGSGTQLSVL.

J is TRBJ1-3 and V is TRBV25-1; D unresolved. Germline loops: CDR1 MGHDK, CDR2 SYGVNS. The CDR3 totals 15 residues. V was trimmed by 1 base and J by 2 bases, leaving 9 bases between them. CDR3 sequence (DNA): TGTGCCAGCAGTGAATTGTTAGCAGCTGGAAACACCATATATTTT. Protein product: CASSELLAAGNTIYF.

The genes are TRBV27 and TRBJ1-1; D is unresolved. The CDR3 is 13 residues long. Germline V CDR1 and CDR2: MNHEY, SMNVEV (reference sequence). Between the trimmed V and J ends, which lost 4 bases and 4 bases, there was a span of 10 bases. The CDR3 here is CASSSLSGTEAFF. The CDR3 DNA sequence: TGTGCCAGCAGTTCCCTCAGCGGCACTGAAGCTTTCTTT.

This clone was detected ten times or more. The chain combines TRBV6-5 with TRBJ2-6; 8 bases are a match to TRBD1. Trimming took 6 bases from V and 2 from J; bases not matched to a gene: 3. Germline loops: CDR1 MNHEY, CDR2 SVGAGI. The CDR3 contains 15 residues. CDR3 nucleotides: TGTGCCAGCAGGCCACAGGGGGCTGGGGCCAACGTCCTGACTTTC. It yields the protein CASRPQGAGANVLTF.

The genes are TRBV27 and TRBJ2-3; 7 bases agree with TRBD2. The ends lost 6 bases at V and 4 bases at J; junction bases unmatched: 16. The length of the CDR3 is 17 residues. Germline CDR1 is MNHEY and CDR2 is SMNVEV (reference sequence). DNA for the CDR3: TGTGCCAGCAGCTCTAGAACAAGCGGGACCAGCGCAGATACGCAGTATTTT. This encodes CASSSRTSGTSADTQYF.